The present T cell receptor beta chain was sequenced within a study of post-analysis software for immune sequencing data. General study results and limits: Four or five TRBV segments (TRBV5-6, TRBV5-1 and TRBV20-1 among them) occurred more frequently in patients than in controls.

This clonotype was seen a handful of times. Antigen unknown. TCR beta cDNA libraries had unique molecular identifiers. MiXCR, applied by TCRdb to the PCR reads, yields one record per CDR3 protein. Here the sample spans roughly 800,000 distinct CDR3 sequences, approximately 53% being singletons. There are 15 residues in the CDR3. The germline V and J ends were trimmed by 0 bases and 4 bases, with 11 bases remaining between them. Germline CDR1 is MGHRA and CDR2 is YSYEKL. Specimen: blood. This TCR came from a girl aged 5 to 17 with multiple sclerosis. This sequence joins TRBV4-1 and TRBJ2-3; D gene unclear. In nucleotides, the CDR3 is TGCGCCAGCAGCCAAGATGGTACGTCCGCAGATACGCAGTATTTT. Encoded protein: CASSQDGTSADTQYF.